Reported below is one TCR beta chain. Its antigen is still unknown. This specimen comes from a study of OX40 agonist ivuxolimab in advanced cancers. For the study at large: In this trial design, patients received ivuxolimab intravenously at 0.01 to 10 mg/kg every 2 weeks. Having had anti-PD-1, anti-PD-L1 or anti-CTLA-4 therapy before was allowed, and around 44% had some.

The data were produced by immunoSEQ multiplex PCR, yet TCRdb's version contains in-frame clones alone and is incomplete. The sample includes about 42,000 clones, roughly 77% of them seen just once. Study observations and caveats: Clonal expansion by week 6 occurred in CD4+ and CD8+ blood T cells (at 0.1 to 3.0 mg/kg).

V shed 6 bases and J shed 6 bases, with 3 bases lying between them. Germline V gene sequence: CDR1 SGHTA, CDR2 FQGTGA. The CDR3 spans 10 residues. Baseline, cycle 4 day 1, and cycle 7 day 1 were the blood sampling points. V usage is TRBV7-3 and J usage is TRBJ1-5; no firm D call. The clonotype comes from an adult with an advanced solid tumor such as melanoma, head and neck, liver or kidney cancer. The material was CD4+ or CD8+ T cells sorted from blood, obtained in a trial of the OX40 agonist ivuxolimab. For the CDR3, the DNA is TGTGCCAGCAGTGGTCAGCCCCAGCATTTT. It specifies CASSGQPQHF.